This TCR beta chain derives from a study of cytomegalovirus exposure and HLA in healthy donors. This clone was seen only a few times. The germline gives CDR1 SNHLY, CDR2 FYNNEI. This CDR3 spans 16 amino acids. The V and J ends lost 7 bases and 2 bases, in that order; junction bases with no gene match: 9. The PCR was carried out with 60 Vbeta primers and 13 Jbeta primers. Assay: immunoSEQ multiplex PCR; the TCRdb copy retains only in-frame clones and omits some. Of more than 110,000 clones listed, around 72% were seen once; the top ten hold approximately 15%. The sequence derives from a human donor in good health. The V call is TRBV2, the J call TRBJ2-5, with 11 positions matching TRBD2. Sequencing was done on a sample of PBMCs. The CDR3 reads CASTALLAGGQETQYF. The CDR3 bases are TGTGCCAGCACTGCCCTCCTAGCGGGAGGTCAAGAGACCCAGTACTTC.